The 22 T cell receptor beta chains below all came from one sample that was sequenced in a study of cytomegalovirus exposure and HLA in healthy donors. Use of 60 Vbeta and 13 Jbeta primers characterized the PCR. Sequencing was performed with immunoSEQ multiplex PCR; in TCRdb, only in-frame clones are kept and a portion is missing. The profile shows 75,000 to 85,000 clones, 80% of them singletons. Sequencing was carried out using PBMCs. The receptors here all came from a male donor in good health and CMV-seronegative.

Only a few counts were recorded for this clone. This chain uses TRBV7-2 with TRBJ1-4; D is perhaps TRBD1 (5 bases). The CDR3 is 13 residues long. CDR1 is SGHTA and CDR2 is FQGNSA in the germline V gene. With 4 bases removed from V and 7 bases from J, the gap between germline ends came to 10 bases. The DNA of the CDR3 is TGTGCCAGCAGCTCCGTCGGGGGTGAAAAACTGTTTTTT. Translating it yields CASSSVGGEKLFF.

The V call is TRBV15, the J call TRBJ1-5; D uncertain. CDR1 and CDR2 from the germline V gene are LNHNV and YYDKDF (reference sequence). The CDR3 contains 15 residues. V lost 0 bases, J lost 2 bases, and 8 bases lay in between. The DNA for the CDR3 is TGTGCCACCAGCAGAGATCTGGTAGGCAATCAGCCCCAGCATTTT. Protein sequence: CATSRDLVGNQPQHF.

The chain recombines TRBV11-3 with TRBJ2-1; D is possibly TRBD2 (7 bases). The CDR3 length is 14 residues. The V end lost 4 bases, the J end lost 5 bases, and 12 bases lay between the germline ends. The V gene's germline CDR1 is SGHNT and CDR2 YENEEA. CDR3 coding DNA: TGTGCCAGCAGCTCGAGAGGGGGGGACAATGAGCAGTTCTTC. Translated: CASSSRGGDNEQFF.

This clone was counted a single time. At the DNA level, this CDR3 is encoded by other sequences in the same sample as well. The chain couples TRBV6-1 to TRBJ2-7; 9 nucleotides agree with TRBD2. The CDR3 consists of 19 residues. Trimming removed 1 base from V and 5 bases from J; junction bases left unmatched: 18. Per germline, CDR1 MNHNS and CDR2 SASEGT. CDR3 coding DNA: TGTGCCAGCAGTGAAGAAGGCGGCAGGGGGTGGGGGACTAGCAACGAGCAGTACTTC. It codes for CASSEEGGRGWGTSNEQYF.

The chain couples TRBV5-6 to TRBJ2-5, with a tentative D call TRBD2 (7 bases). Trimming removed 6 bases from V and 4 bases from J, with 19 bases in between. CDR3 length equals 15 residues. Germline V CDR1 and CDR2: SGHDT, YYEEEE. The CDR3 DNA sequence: TGTGCCAGCACCCCGGGACAAGGGAGGGGAGAGACCCAGTACTTC. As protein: CASTPGQGRGETQYF.

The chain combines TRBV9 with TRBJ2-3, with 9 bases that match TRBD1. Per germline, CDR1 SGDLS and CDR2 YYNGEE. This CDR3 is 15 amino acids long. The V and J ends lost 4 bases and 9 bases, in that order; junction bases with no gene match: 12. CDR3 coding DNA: TGTGCCAGCAGCTCCGGGACAGGGCCGACAGGGACGCAGTATTTT. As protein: CASSSGTGPTGTQYF.

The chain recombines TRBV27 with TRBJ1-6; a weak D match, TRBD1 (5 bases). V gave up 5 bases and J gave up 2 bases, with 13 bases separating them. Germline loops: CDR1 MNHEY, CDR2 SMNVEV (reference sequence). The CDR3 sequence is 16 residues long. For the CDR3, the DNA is TGTGCCAGCAGTCTCCAGGGCGCCACCTATAATTCACCCCTCCACTTT. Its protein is CASSLQGATYNSPLHF.

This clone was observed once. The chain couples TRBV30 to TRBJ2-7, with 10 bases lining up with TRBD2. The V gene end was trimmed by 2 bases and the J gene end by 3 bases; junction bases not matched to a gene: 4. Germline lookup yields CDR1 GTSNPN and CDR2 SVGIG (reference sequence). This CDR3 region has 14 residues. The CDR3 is CAWSRGLADYEQYF. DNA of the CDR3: TGTGCCTGGAGTCGAGGACTAGCGGACTACGAGCAGTACTTC.

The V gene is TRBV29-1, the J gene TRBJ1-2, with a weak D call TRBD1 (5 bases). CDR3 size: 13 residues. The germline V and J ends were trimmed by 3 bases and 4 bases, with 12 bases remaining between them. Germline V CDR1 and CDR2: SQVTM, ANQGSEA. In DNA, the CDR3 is TGCAGCGTTGATAGGGGTAAAAGCTATGGCTACACCTTC. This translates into CSVDRGKSYGYTF.

CDR3 in DNA: TGTGCCAGCAGCCTACGGACAGGGGATGGCTACACCTTC. This codes for CASSLRTGDGYTF. The V and J genes are TRBV7-9 and TRBJ1-2; TRBD1 aligns across 9 bases. From germline, CDR1 is SEHNR and CDR2 FQNEAQ (reference sequence). The J segment lost 6 bases and the V segment lost 5 bases, leaving 4 bases of the junction unmatched. CDR3 length: 13 residues.

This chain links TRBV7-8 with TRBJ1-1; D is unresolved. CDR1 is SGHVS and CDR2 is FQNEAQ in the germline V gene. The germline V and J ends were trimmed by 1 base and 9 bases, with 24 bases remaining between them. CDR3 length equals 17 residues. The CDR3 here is CASSLVVLRAQLGKAFF. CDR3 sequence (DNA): TGTGCCAGCAGCTTAGTTGTTTTGAGGGCCCAGCTAGGAAAAGCTTTCTTT.

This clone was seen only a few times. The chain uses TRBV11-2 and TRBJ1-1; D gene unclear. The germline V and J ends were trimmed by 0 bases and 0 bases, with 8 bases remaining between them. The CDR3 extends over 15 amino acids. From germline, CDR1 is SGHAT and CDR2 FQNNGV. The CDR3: CASSLDQVVNTEAFF. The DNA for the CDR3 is TGTGCCAGCAGCTTAGATCAGGTTGTGAACACTGAAGCTTTCTTT.

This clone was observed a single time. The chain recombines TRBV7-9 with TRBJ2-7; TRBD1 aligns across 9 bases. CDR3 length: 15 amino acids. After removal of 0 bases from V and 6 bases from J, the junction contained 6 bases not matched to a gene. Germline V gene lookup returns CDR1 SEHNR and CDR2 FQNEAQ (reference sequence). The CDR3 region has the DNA TGTGCCAGCAGCTTAGCCGGGACAGGGACATCCGAGCAGTACTTC. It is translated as CASSLAGTGTSEQYF.

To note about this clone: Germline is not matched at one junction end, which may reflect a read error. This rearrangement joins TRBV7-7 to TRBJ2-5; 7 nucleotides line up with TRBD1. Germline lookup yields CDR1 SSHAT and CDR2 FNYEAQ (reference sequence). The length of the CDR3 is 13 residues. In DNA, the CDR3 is TGTGCTAGCAGCCGGGACAGCCAAGAGACCCAGTACTTC. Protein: CASSRDSQETQYF.

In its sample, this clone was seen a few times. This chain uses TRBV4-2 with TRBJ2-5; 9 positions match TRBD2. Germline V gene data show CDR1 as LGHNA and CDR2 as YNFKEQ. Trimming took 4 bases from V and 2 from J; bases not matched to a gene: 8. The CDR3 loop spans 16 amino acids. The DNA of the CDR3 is TGTGCCAGCAGCCCCCCCCAACTAGCGGGTCAAGAGACCCAGTACTTC. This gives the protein CASSPPQLAGQETQYF.

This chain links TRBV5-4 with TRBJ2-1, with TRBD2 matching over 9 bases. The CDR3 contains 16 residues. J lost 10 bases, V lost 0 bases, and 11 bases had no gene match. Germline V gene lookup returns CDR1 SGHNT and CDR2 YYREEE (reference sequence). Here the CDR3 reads CASSLGSSGAAWEQFF. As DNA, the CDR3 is TGTGCCAGCAGCTTGGGATCTAGCGGGGCTGCTTGGGAGCAGTTCTTC.

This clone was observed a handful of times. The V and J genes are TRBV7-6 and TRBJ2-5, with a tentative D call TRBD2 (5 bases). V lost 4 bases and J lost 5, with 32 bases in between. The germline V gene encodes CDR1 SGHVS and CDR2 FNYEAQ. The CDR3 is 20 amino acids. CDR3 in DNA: TGTGCCAGCAGCTCCCAAAGTCGAAGGAGGCAGGCATCTGTTGTGGAGACCCAGTACTTC. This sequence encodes CASSSQSRRRQASVVETQYF.

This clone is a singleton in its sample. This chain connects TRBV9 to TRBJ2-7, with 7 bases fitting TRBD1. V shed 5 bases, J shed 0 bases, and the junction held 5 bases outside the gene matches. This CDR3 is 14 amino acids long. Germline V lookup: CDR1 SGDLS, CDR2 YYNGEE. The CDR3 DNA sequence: TGTGCCAGCAGTGGGGACAGTCGCTCCTACGAGCAGTACTTC. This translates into CASSGDSRSYEQYF. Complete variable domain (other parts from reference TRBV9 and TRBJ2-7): DSGVTQTPKHLITATGQRVTLRCSPRSGDLSVYWYQQSLDQGLQFLIQYYNGEERAKGNILERFSAQQFPDLHSELNLSSLELGDSALYFCASSGDSRSYEQYFGPGTRLTVT.

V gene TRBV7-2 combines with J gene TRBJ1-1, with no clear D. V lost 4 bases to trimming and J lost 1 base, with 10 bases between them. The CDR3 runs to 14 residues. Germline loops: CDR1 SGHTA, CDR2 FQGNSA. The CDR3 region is CASSSAAGNTEAFF. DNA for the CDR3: TGTGCCAGCAGCTCCGCCGCGGGGAACACTGAAGCTTTCTTT.

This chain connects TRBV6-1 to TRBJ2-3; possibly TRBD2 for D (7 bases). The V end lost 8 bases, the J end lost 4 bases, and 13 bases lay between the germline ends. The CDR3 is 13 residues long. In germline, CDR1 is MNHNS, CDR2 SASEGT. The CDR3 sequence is CASQRDNADTQYF. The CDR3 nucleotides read TGTGCCAGCCAGCGGGACAACGCAGATACGCAGTATTTT.

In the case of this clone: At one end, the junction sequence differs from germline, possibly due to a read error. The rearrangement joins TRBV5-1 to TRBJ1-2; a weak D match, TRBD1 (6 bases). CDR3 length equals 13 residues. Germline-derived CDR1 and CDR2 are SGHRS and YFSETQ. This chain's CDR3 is CASSLGSGEGYPF. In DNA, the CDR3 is TGCGCCAGCAGCTTGGGGTCAGGGGAAGGCTACCCCTTC.

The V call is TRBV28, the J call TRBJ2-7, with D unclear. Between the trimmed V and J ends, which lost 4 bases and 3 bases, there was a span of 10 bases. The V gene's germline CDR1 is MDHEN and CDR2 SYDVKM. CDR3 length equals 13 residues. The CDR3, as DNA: TGTGCCAGCAGTTCATCCACGGTCTACGAGCAGTACTTC. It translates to CASSSSTVYEQYF.